This is a list of T cell receptor beta chains from one sample in a study of vaccination and CD4 T cells after COVID-19. TCRdb used MiXCR to reprocess the PCR reads, holding one entry per CDR3 protein. The table includes about 15,000 distinct CDR3 sequences, around 50% detected once. Their target antigens are unknown. This material consisted of CD4+ T cells from blood, cultured in vitro, taken about 7 months after SARS-CoV-2 vaccination. These receptors were obtained from a human donor who had recovered from COVID-19. CDR3s include the opening cysteine and the closing phenylalanine or tryptophan. D genes are given only for firm matches. For some rows the clone size is stated as once, few or many, or as a class when expanded; others skip it.

j_gene: TRBJ1-1; d_gene: .; abundance: .; v_gene: TRBV7-6; CDR3nt: TGTGCCAGCAGCCCGGACCGACTGAACACTGAAGCTTTCTTT; CDR3aa: CASSPDRLNTEAFF
j_gene: TRBJ2-3; d_gene: .; abundance: .; v_gene: TRBV20-1; CDR3nt: TGCAGTGCTGAAACCCGGGACCCAGATACGCAGTATTTT; CDR3aa: CSAETRDPDTQYF
j_gene: TRBJ1-6; d_gene: .; abundance: .; v_gene: TRBV19; CDR3nt: TGTGCCAGTAGTTTCAGCTCCTATAATTCACCCCTCCACTTT; CDR3aa: CASSFSSYNSPLHF
j_gene: TRBJ2-3; d_gene: TRBD1; abundance: .; v_gene: TRBV20-1; CDR3nt: TGCAGTGCTCAACAACGACAGGGTGCGATTGCAGATACGCAGTATTTT; CDR3aa: CSAQQRQGAIADTQYF
j_gene: TRBJ2-5; d_gene: .; abundance: .; v_gene: TRBV7-3; CDR3nt: TGTGCCAGCAGCCGAGGCACCCAAGAGACCCAGTACTTC; CDR3aa: CASSRGTQETQYF
j_gene: TRBJ2-3; d_gene: .; abundance: few; v_gene: TRBV20-1; CDR3nt: TGCAGTGCTAGTCGGGGTGCAGATACGCAGTATTTT; CDR3aa: CSASRGADTQYF
j_gene: TRBJ2-1; d_gene: TRBD2; abundance: once; v_gene: TRBV6-1; CDR3nt: TGTGCCAGCAGTGCCAGGACTAGCGCTGGTGAGCAGTTCTTC; CDR3aa: CASSARTSAGEQFF
j_gene: TRBJ1-5; d_gene: .; abundance: .; v_gene: TRBV6-1; CDR3nt: TGTGCCAGCAGGCGAGTAGGGCAGGGGCGTGATCAGCCCCAGCATTTT; CDR3aa: CASRRVGQGRDQPQHF
j_gene: TRBJ2-3; d_gene: .; abundance: .; v_gene: TRBV7-3; CDR3nt: TGTGCCAGCAGCCGTTTTGGGGGACCTCCCCGCACAGATACGCAGTATTTT; CDR3aa: CASSRFGGPPRTDTQYF
j_gene: TRBJ1-1; d_gene: .; abundance: few; v_gene: TRBV7-2; CDR3nt: TGTGCCAGCAGCACTCAGGCGAACACTGAAGCTTTCTTT; CDR3aa: CASSTQANTEAFF
j_gene: TRBJ1-1; d_gene: .; abundance: .; v_gene: TRBV19; CDR3nt: TGTGCCAGTAGTATACGTTTCTCTGAAGCTTTCTTT; CDR3aa: CASSIRFSEAFF
j_gene: TRBJ1-6; d_gene: .; abundance: .; v_gene: TRBV7-2; CDR3nt: TGTGCCAGCAGCTCCTCACGAGGCGGGTCACCCCTCCACTTT; CDR3aa: CASSSSRGGSPLHF
j_gene: TRBJ1-6; d_gene: .; abundance: few; v_gene: TRBV20-1; CDR3nt: TGCAGTGCCCAGGCGCAAGGGAATTCACCCCTCCACTTT; CDR3aa: CSAQAQGNSPLHF
j_gene: TRBJ1-2; d_gene: TRBD1; abundance: .; v_gene: TRBV2; CDR3nt: TGTGCCAGCAGTGGGACAGGGGATGGCTACACCTTC; CDR3aa: CASSGTGDGYTF
j_gene: TRBJ2-3; d_gene: .; abundance: few; v_gene: TRBV19; CDR3nt: TGTGCCAGTTCCGCAACCTACAGGTCTCCTAGCACAGATACGCAGTATTTT; CDR3aa: CASSATYRSPSTDTQYF
j_gene: TRBJ2-1; d_gene: .; abundance: few; v_gene: TRBV7-2; CDR3nt: TGTGCCAGCAGCCTCGGGACCGCGTACAATGAGCAGTTCTTC; CDR3aa: CASSLGTAYNEQFF
j_gene: TRBJ2-2; d_gene: TRBD1; abundance: .; v_gene: TRBV10-3; CDR3nt: TGTGCCATCAGTGAGGGGCGGACAGGGAACACCGGGGAGCTGTTTTTT; CDR3aa: CAISEGRTGNTGELFF
j_gene: TRBJ2-3; d_gene: TRBD2; abundance: .; v_gene: TRBV6-1; CDR3nt: TGTGCCAGCAGCTCCAAGAGGGTAGCGGGGGGCGTGTTCACAGATACGCAGTATTTT; CDR3aa: CASSSKRVAGGVFTDTQYF
j_gene: TRBJ1-2; d_gene: .; abundance: .; v_gene: TRBV5-1; CDR3nt: TGCGCCAGCAGCTTGGGCAGAGTCAACTATGGCTACACCTTC; CDR3aa: CASSLGRVNYGYTF
j_gene: TRBJ2-1; d_gene: .; abundance: .; v_gene: TRBV7-2; CDR3nt: TGTGCCAGCAGCTTAGGGGCCTTAAATGAGCAGTTCTTC; CDR3aa: CASSLGALNEQFF
j_gene: TRBJ1-3; d_gene: .; abundance: .; v_gene: TRBV6-1; CDR3nt: TGTGCCAGCAGTAAGACTGGAAACACCATATATTTT; CDR3aa: CASSKTGNTIYF
j_gene: TRBJ1-5; d_gene: .; abundance: few; v_gene: TRBV19; CDR3nt: TGTGCCAGTAGTATGGACATCAATCAGCCCCAGCATTTT; CDR3aa: CASSMDINQPQHF
j_gene: TRBJ2-2; d_gene: .; abundance: .; v_gene: TRBV19; CDR3nt: TGTGCCAGTACCCGGGGACCCGGGGAGCTGTTTTTT; CDR3aa: CASTRGPGELFF
j_gene: TRBJ2-7; d_gene: .; abundance: .; v_gene: TRBV6-1; CDR3nt: TGTGCCAGCAGGGAACCCGGGGCCAATGGGGGTGAGCAGTACTTC; CDR3aa: CASREPGANGGEQYF
j_gene: TRBJ2-2; d_gene: TRBD1; abundance: .; v_gene: TRBV27; CDR3nt: TGTGCCAGCGGGACAGGGTGGGCAACGACCGGGGAGCTGTTTTTT; CDR3aa: CASGTGWATTGELFF
j_gene: TRBJ2-5; d_gene: .; abundance: .; v_gene: TRBV20-1; CDR3nt: TGCAGTGCCGCGGGACACCAAGAGACCCAGTACTTC; CDR3aa: CSAAGHQETQYF
j_gene: TRBJ1-1; d_gene: .; abundance: few; v_gene: TRBV7-7; CDR3nt: TGTGCTAGCAGCTTAGAGCCGGACACTGAAGCTTTCTTT; CDR3aa: CASSLEPDTEAFF
j_gene: TRBJ1-5; d_gene: .; abundance: few; v_gene: TRBV20-1; CDR3nt: TGCAGTGCGGTGAGGGATCGCAATCAGCCCCAGCATTTT; CDR3aa: CSAVRDRNQPQHF
j_gene: TRBJ2-7; d_gene: .; abundance: .; v_gene: TRBV5-1; CDR3nt: TGCGCCAGCAGCCCGACAGGCATCCGTAACTACGAGCAGTACTTC; CDR3aa: CASSPTGIRNYEQYF
j_gene: TRBJ2-2; d_gene: .; abundance: .; v_gene: TRBV27; CDR3nt: TGTGCCAGCAGTTTATCGATCCTCAGACGTGGCACCGGGGAGCTGTTTTTT; CDR3aa: CASSLSILRRGTGELFF
j_gene: TRBJ1-1; d_gene: .; abundance: .; v_gene: TRBV6-5; CDR3nt: TGTGCCAGCAGTTGGGTGAGGGACACTGAAGCTTTCTTT; CDR3aa: CASSWVRDTEAFF
j_gene: TRBJ1-2; d_gene: .; abundance: once; v_gene: TRBV7-8; CDR3nt: TGTGCCAGCAGCTTTAACGGGATTGCCTATGGCTACACCTTC; CDR3aa: CASSFNGIAYGYTF